Reported below is one T cell receptor (beta chain). What it recognizes is unknown. This entry belongs to a study of blood T cells in healthy people across ages. The germline V gene encodes CDR1 DFQATT and CDR2 SNEGSKA (reference sequence). This CDR3 has 13 residues. Trimming shortened V by 5 bases and J by 0 bases, and 5 bases separated the two germline ends. Whole-study results and caveats: A greater number of naive CD4+ cells and higher diversity distinguished long-lived donors from aged donors. Per million T cells, the diversity of TCR beta decreased roughly linearly as age advanced.

Together with a sample-barcoded 5' primer, a J-beta primer mix was included in a second PCR lasting roughly 6 to 12 cycles. Each cDNA molecule carried a tag from a template-switch adaptor that contained 12 random nucleotides. Each CDR3 protein gets one entry after TCRdb re-called the 5' RACE reads with MiXCR. The sample contains hundreds of thousands of distinct CDR3 sequences, roughly three fifths of which appear only once. The TCR sequence derives from a man aged 55-75 years in good health. V is TRBV20-1 and J is TRBJ2-6; unclear D gene. Specimen: blood. Written as DNA, the CDR3 is TGCAGTGCTTCGCCCTCTGGGGCCAACGTCCTGACTTTC. Translated, it gives CSASPSGANVLTF.